Presented here are 10 T cell receptor beta chains from one specimen sequenced in a study of long-term antiretroviral therapy in people with HIV. The assay used was immunoSEQ (version v3.0), run at survey level. Clones were read by immunoSEQ multiplex PCR, and TCRdb kept only the in-frame ones, dropping some. The table has roughly 30,000 clones, 70% to 90% seen once; the top ten hold roughly 3.6%. Sample: unsorted PBMCs, taken 1.8 years after starting antiretroviral therapy. The receptors here all came from a woman aged 18-30 years with HIV.

In regard to this clone: Mismatch with germline at one junction end may stem from a read error. The J gene is TRBJ2-7, the V gene TRBV7-7; 9 nucleotides align to TRBD1. The germline CDR1 and CDR2 sequences are SSHAT and FNYEAQ (reference sequence). The CDR3 totals 13 residues. CDR3 sequence (DNA): TGTGCTAGCAGCTCCGGACAGGGGAACGAGCAGTACTTC. It encodes CASSSGQGNEQYF.

The chain couples TRBV27 to TRBJ2-1, with 10 nucleotides matching TRBD2. The V and J ends lost 5 bases and 9 bases, in that order; junction bases with no gene match: 22. The CDR3 is 19 residues long. The germline V gene has CDR1 MNHEY and CDR2 SMNVEV (reference sequence). The CDR3 DNA reads as TGTGCCAGCAGTCCCTATTATATCCAGCGGGAGGGCCAGCAGAGTGAGCAGTTCTTC. It codes for CASSPYYIQREGQQSEQFF.

Only one count was recorded for this clone. The chain recombines TRBV27 with TRBJ2-7, with TRBD2 identical over 12 bases. Germline loops: CDR1 MNHEY, CDR2 SMNVEV (reference sequence). CDR3 length: 15 residues. V lost 5 bases, J lost 5 bases, and 7 bases stayed unmatched. CDR3 sequence: CASSISSGRGDEQYF. The DNA for the CDR3 is TGTGCCAGCAGTATCTCTAGCGGGAGGGGTGACGAGCAGTACTTC.

The chain is built from TRBV28 and TRBJ1-1; D might be TRBD1 (5 bases). Trimming took off 3 bases at V and 4 bases at J, with 21 bases between the two ends. This CDR3 spans 17 amino acids. Germline assignment: CDR1 MDHEN and CDR2 SYDVKM. The CDR3 loop is CASSLQGPIPLGTEAFF. DNA for the CDR3: TGTGCCAGCAGTTTGCAGGGCCCCATACCCCTAGGCACTGAAGCTTTCTTT.

The J gene is TRBJ1-5, the V gene TRBV27; D is ambiguous. The CDR3 spans 15 residues. V lost 1 base and J 7 bases, leaving 14 bases between the germline ends. Germline V lookup: CDR1 MNHEY, CDR2 SMNVEV (reference sequence). CDR3 sequence (DNA): TGTGCCAGCAGTTTATGGTCCACGGGAGGACAGCCCCAGCATTTT. Amino acid sequence: CASSLWSTGGQPQHF.

The V and J genes are TRBV7-2 and TRBJ1-6; D remains unclear. This CDR3 is 15 amino acids long. Trimming stripped 1 base from V and 10 bases from J, with 14 bases between. Per the germline V gene, CDR1 is SGHTA and CDR2 is FQGNSA. CDR3 coding DNA: TGTGCCAGCAGCTTAGGTATCGGTGCTGACTCACCCCTCCACTTT. Its protein is CASSLGIGADSPLHF.

The V call is TRBV11-2, the J call TRBJ1-2; the D gene is possibly TRBD1 (6 bases). The CDR3 runs 13 residues. Germline V gene data show CDR1 as SGHAT and CDR2 as FQNNGV. Trimming removed 4 bases at V and 8 bases at J, with 14 bases between. The chain's CDR3 is CASSSLQGRGYTF. CDR3 coding DNA: TGTGCCAGCAGCTCGCTACAGGGTAGAGGCTACACCTTC.

The chain uses TRBV18 and TRBJ2-2; 10 bases line up with TRBD2. V trimming: 1 base; J trimming: 1 base; junction bases outside the gene matches: 9. The CDR3 spans 19 residues. CDR1 and CDR2 from the germline V gene are KGHSH and LQKENI. This CDR3 is CASSPLPAGGRQNTGELFF. As DNA, the CDR3 is TGTGCCAGCTCACCACTCCCAGCGGGAGGGAGACAGAACACCGGGGAGCTGTTTTTT.

The chain is built from TRBV19 and TRBJ1-3; 7 positions match TRBD1. The CDR3 consists of 15 residues. Germline loops: CDR1 LNHDA, CDR2 SQIVND (reference sequence). V gave up 8 bases and J gave up 0 bases; unmatched junction bases: 7. The CDR3 DNA is TGTGCCAGTCGTGACAGGGCCATCTCTGGAAACACCATATATTTT. Its protein is CASRDRAISGNTIYF.

This chain connects TRBV6-5 to TRBJ2-2; D is perhaps TRBD2 (6 bases). V shed 4 bases and J shed 1 base, with 13 bases lying between them. Germline V gives CDR1 MNHEY, CDR2 SVGAGI. This CDR3 contains 16 residues. The CDR3 nucleotides are TGTGCCAGCAGTTTATCGACTAGGGGGAACACCGGGGAGCTGTTTTTT. This sequence encodes CASSLSTRGNTGELFF.